The subject of this entry is one TCR beta chain. The sample is drawn from a study of technical replicates of blood from a handful of donors. The table came from immunoSEQ multiplex PCR; TCRdb's copy has only in-frame clones and leaves some out. The sample has 60,000 to 90,000 clones, around 95% seen once. The clonotype originates from a human donor in good health. The specimen was T cells isolated from PBMCs.

CDR3 nucleotide sequence: TGTGCCAGCAGCCTTAGCGGGAGATTCGCCAGCACAGATACGCAGTATTTT. This codes for CASSLSGRFASTDTQYF. This chain uses TRBV11-3 with TRBJ2-3, with 9 bases that match TRBD2. The CDR3 contains 17 residues. Germline V gene lookup returns CDR1 SGHNT and CDR2 YENEEA. V shed 5 bases and J 0 bases; nucleotides not matched to a gene: 9.